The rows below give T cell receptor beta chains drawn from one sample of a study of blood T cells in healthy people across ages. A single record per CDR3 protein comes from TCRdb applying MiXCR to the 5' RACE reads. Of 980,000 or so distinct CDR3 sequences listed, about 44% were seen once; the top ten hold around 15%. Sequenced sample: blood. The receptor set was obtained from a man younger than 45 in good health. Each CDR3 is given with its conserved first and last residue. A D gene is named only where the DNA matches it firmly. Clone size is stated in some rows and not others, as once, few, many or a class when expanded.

CDR3: CASSTPRLQVSYEQYF
DNA: TGTGCCAGCAGCACCCCCCGGCTTCAGGTGAGCTACGAGCAGTACTTC
size: .
D: .
V: TRBV21-1
length: 16
J: TRBJ2-7

CDR3: CASSFGQGVKNTQYF
DNA: TGTGCCAGCAGTTTCGGACAGGGTGTGAAGAATACGCAGTATTTT
size: few
D: TRBD1
V: TRBV12-3/TRBV12-4
length: 15
J: TRBJ2-3

CDR3: CASSLEEGYQETQYF
DNA: TGTGCCAGCAGCTTAGAAGAAGGGTACCAAGAGACCCAGTACTTC
size: .
D: .
V: TRBV11-2
length: 15
J: TRBJ2-5

CDR3: CASSLATSTREQYF
DNA: TGTGCCAGCAGCTTAGCCACTAGCACGCGAGAGCAGTACTTC
size: few
D: .
V: TRBV7-2
length: 14
J: TRBJ2-7

CDR3: CASSLRGGSATEAFF
DNA: TGTGCCAGCAGCTTAAGGGGGGGGTCGGCCACTGAAGCTTTCTTT
size: .
D: .
V: TRBV7-3
length: 15
J: TRBJ1-1

CDR3: CASSLAGTGTYEQYF
DNA: TGTGCCAGCAGCTTAGCCGGGACAGGGACCTACGAGCAGTACTTC
size: many
D: TRBD1
V: TRBV7-2
length: 15
J: TRBJ2-7

CDR3: CAISESPGRKNSPLHF
DNA: TGTGCCATCAGTGAGAGTCCGGGACGGAAGAATTCACCCCTCCACTTT
size: few
D: .
V: TRBV10-3
length: 16
J: TRBJ1-6

CDR3: CASSLSGTDNEQFF
DNA: TGTGCCAGCAGTTTATCAGGGACTGACAATGAGCAGTTCTTC
size: .
D: .
V: TRBV28
length: 14
J: TRBJ2-1

CDR3: CATSDLERAGTDTQYF
DNA: TGTGCCACCAGTGACTTGGAACGAGCGGGCACAGATACGCAGTATTTT
size: once
D: .
V: TRBV24-1
length: 16
J: TRBJ2-3

CDR3: CSASDEKGTDTQYF
DNA: TGCAGCGCCTCGGACGAGAAAGGCACAGATACGCAGTATTTT
size: .
D: .
V: TRBV29-1
length: 14
J: TRBJ2-3

CDR3: CASAGLLHQETQYF
DNA: TGTGCCAGCGCGGGACTATTACACCAAGAGACCCAGTACTTC
size: .
D: TRBD2
V: TRBV12-3/TRBV12-4
length: 14
J: TRBJ2-5

CDR3: CASSPDRINTGELFF
DNA: TGTGCCAGCAGTCCGGACAGAATCAACACCGGGGAGCTGTTTTTT
size: once
D: .
V: TRBV27
length: 15
J: TRBJ2-2

CDR3: CASARASGNNEQFF
DNA: TGTGCCAGCGCCCGGGCTTCAGGAAACAATGAGCAGTTCTTC
size: few
D: .
V: TRBV7-2
length: 14
J: TRBJ2-1